A selection of T cell receptor beta chains follows, all from one sample in a study of follicular helper T cells after annual influenza vaccination. Generated by immunoSEQ multiplex PCR, the TCRdb table keeps only in-frame clones and is missing some. Among over 8,000 clones, approximately 82% were seen once, and the ten largest hold 0.3% to 0.5%. The sequenced sample was CXCR5- memory CD4+ T cells sorted from blood, obtained 7 days after influenza vaccination. These receptors all stem from an adult who received the influenza vaccine. The CDR3 runs from the conserved cysteine through the conserved F or W. D genes are given only for firm matches. Clone sizes are given selectively: once, few, many, or a class where the clone is expanded.

CDR3nt	CDR3aa	d_gene	j_gene	abundance	v_gene
TGTGCCAGCTCAGCGGGGGGTTACACCGGGGAGCTGTTTTTT	CASSAGGYTGELFF	TRBD2	TRBJ2-2	once	TRBV7-2
TGTGCCAGCAGGTGGGACACTTTAGGGCCCCAGCATTTT	CASRWDTLGPQHF	NA	TRBJ1-5	NA	TRBV28
TGTGCCTGGAGCGCGGACAGGGTAAAACTGTTTTTT	CAWSADRVKLFF	TRBD1	TRBJ1-4	NA	TRBV30
TGCGCCAGCAGCCATTCGGATACGCAGTATTTT	CASSHSDTQYF	NA	TRBJ2-3	NA	TRBV4-3
TGTGCCAGCAGGACGGGACAGGGCGATTATCAGCCCCAGCATTTT	CASRTGQGDYQPQHF	TRBD1	TRBJ1-5	NA	TRBV28
TGTGCCAGCAGCTCAATGGTCGGCTCCTACAATGAGCAGTTCTTC	CASSSMVGSYNEQFF	NA	TRBJ2-1	NA	TRBV7-3
TGTGCCAGCAGCGAATGGACAGTGAACACTGAAGCTTTCTTT	CASSEWTVNTEAFF	NA	TRBJ1-1	NA	TRBV11-1
TGTGCCAGCAGCGCCAGACAGGGGGCTGTAGGGGATACGCAGTATTTT	CASSARQGAVGDTQYF	TRBD1	TRBJ2-3	NA	TRBV7-3
TGTGCCAGCAGCCCCGGCCGGGGTTCATCCTACAATGAGCAGTTCTTC	CASSPGRGSSYNEQFF	NA	TRBJ2-1	NA	TRBV7-9
TGCAGCGTTGACACAGATACGCAGTATTTT	CSVDTDTQYF	NA	TRBJ2-3	once	TRBV29-1
TGCGCCAGCAGAACGGACAGCCGGCAGCCCCAGCATTTT	CASRTDSRQPQHF	NA	TRBJ1-5	NA	TRBV5-1
TGTGCCAGCAATACCGGGACCAAGGGAAATAGCAATCAGCCCCAGCATTTT	CASNTGTKGNSNQPQHF	NA	TRBJ1-5	NA	TRBV27
TGCGCCAGTAATAAATCTGGTGGTATGGACAGGATCTACGAGCAGTACTTC	CASNKSGGMDRIYEQYF	TRBD1	TRBJ2-7	NA	TRBV10-1
TGTGCCAGCAAACGCACAGGGGGTGGCTACACCTTC	CASKRTGGGYTF	TRBD1	TRBJ1-2	NA	TRBV25-1
TGTGCCAGCAGCCTCTTGCTGACCAATGAAGCTTTCTTT	CASSLLLTNEAFF	NA	TRBJ1-1	few	TRBV7-9
TGTGCCACCAGCAGGGGGGTTTACGCTAATGAAAAACTGTTTTTT	CATSRGVYANEKLFF	NA	TRBJ1-4	NA	TRBV15
TGTGCCAGCAGCGTAGGTCAGGGGAACAATGAGCAGTTCTTC	CASSVGQGNNEQFF	NA	TRBJ2-1	NA	TRBV9
TGTGCCAGCAGCCTCAATCCGAGGAATTCACCCCTCCACTTT	CASSLNPRNSPLHF	NA	TRBJ1-6	NA	TRBV14
TGCAGCGTTGAATGGCAGGGCAAGGGCGAGCAGTACTTC	CSVEWQGKGEQYF	NA	TRBJ2-7	once	TRBV29-1
TGTGCCAGCAGCCATAGACAGATTTTCGGGAACACCGGGGAGCTGTTTTTT	CASSHRQIFGNTGELFF	NA	TRBJ2-2	NA	TRBV14
TGTGCCAGCAGTTTAGGCTCCTTTAACCGGGACAGGGTTAAGTACTTC	CASSLGSFNRDRVKYF	TRBD1	TRBJ2-7	NA	TRBV28
TGTGCCAGCACCTCCGGGGGCAAGGCCGGGGAGCTGTTTTTT	CASTSGGKAGELFF	NA	TRBJ2-2	once	TRBV28
TGTGCCAGCAGTACTCAATTCCCGGGACAGGGGGCGAACACCGGGGAGCTGTTTTTT	CASSTQFPGQGANTGELFF	TRBD1	TRBJ2-2	NA	TRBV27
TGTGCCAGCAGCCCAGGGAAGGACGAGCAGTACTTC	CASSPGKDEQYF	NA	TRBJ2-7	NA	TRBV9